This is a list of T cell receptor beta chains from one sample in a study of OX40 agonist ivuxolimab in advanced cancers. Repertoires were generated with immunoSEQ multiplex PCR, while TCRdb's copy carries only in-frame clones and drops some. This repertoire shows around 41,000 clones, about 89% found once; its top ten account for 0.45% to 0.7%. The sequences come from CD4+ or CD8+ T cells sorted from blood, collected in a trial of the OX40 agonist ivuxolimab. The receptor source for this set is an adult with an advanced solid tumor such as melanoma, head and neck, liver or kidney cancer. CDR3s include the opening cysteine and the closing phenylalanine or tryptophan. Each record gives: clone size, V gene, J gene, D gene, CDR3 DNA, CDR3 protein. D genes are given only for firm matches. Part of the rows lack a size; the others show once, few, many or a class for expanded clones.

>.|TRBV14|TRBJ2-7|.
TGTGCCAGCAGCCAACCACAGGAGCGGCTGTACTTC
CASSQPQERLYF
>.|TRBV7-3|TRBJ2-1|.
TGTGCCAGCAGCCCCCGTAGTGGGCTTAGGAATGAGCAGTTCTTC
CASSPRSGLRNEQFF
>.|TRBV5-5|TRBJ2-3|.
TGTGCCAGCAGGGGGAGGACAGGCGGAACCACAGATACGCAGTATTTT
CASRGRTGGTTDTQYF
>.|TRBV13|TRBJ2-1|.
TGTGCCAGCACGGGGCTTCGCTACAATGAGCAGTTCTTC
CASTGLRYNEQFF
>.|TRBV4-1|TRBJ1-2|.
TGCGCCAGCAGCCAAGGACGGATGAACTATGGCTACACCTTC
CASSQGRMNYGYTF
>.|TRBV9|TRBJ1-4|.
TGTGCCAGCAGCCCACCCGGTACAGGGTCAAGAGGTGAAAAACTGTTTTTT
CASSPPGTGSRGEKLFF
>.|TRBV5-1|TRBJ2-5|.
TGCGCCAGCAGCCCGGGGGTGCTCCTGGGGGTCCAGGAGACCCAGTACTTC
CASSPGVLLGVQETQYF
>.|TRBV4-3|TRBJ2-1|TRBD1
TGCGCCAGCAGCCATCCGCTGGGACAGGGGGCGCTTCCTGAGCAGTTCTTC
CASSHPLGQGALPEQFF
>.|TRBV7-2|TRBJ1-5|TRBD1
TGTGCCAGCAGCTTAGACGGAAACACAGGGGGAAGGAATCAGCCCCAGCATTTT
CASSLDGNTGGRNQPQHF
>.|TRBV7-2|TRBJ1-1|.
TGTGCCAGCAGGCTGAACGGATGGGCAGTTGCTTTCTTT
CASRLNGWAVAFF
>.|TRBV25-1|TRBJ1-3|.
TGTGCCAGCAGTGAAGGGACTGGAAACACCATATATTTT
CASSEGTGNTIYF
>.|TRBV7-6|TRBJ2-1|TRBD2
TGTGCCAGCAGCTCCCGGTGGGCGGGGGGGAACACCTACAATGAGCAGTTCTTC
CASSSRWAGGNTYNEQFF
>.|TRBV6-1|TRBJ1-4|.
TGTGCCAGCAGGGGGGGGGATTCGGGTGAAAAACTGTTTTTT
CASRGGDSGEKLFF
>.|TRBV9|TRBJ2-1|.
TGTGCCAGCAGCGCGGTCGCAGTGGGGGGCCACTCCTACAATGAGCAGTTCTTC
CASSAVAVGGHSYNEQFF
>.|TRBV5-5|TRBJ2-7|.
TGTGCCAGCAGCTTGGGCGGTGTTGTCGGCGAGCAGTACTTC
CASSLGGVVGEQYF
>.|TRBV10-1|TRBJ1-2|.
TGCGCCAGCAGTGATCGGGCAGGACTCTATGGCTACACCTTC
CASSDRAGLYGYTF
>.|TRBV19|TRBJ2-6|TRBD1
TGTGCCAGCCAGACAGGGTCTCTCTCTGGGGCCAACGTCCTGACTTTC
CASQTGSLSGANVLTF
>.|TRBV10-3|TRBJ1-1|TRBD1
TGTGCCATCAGTGAAGGACAGGGGGCTGGGAACACTGAAGCTTTCTTT
CAISEGQGAGNTEAFF
>.|TRBV6-1|TRBJ1-2|.
TGTGCCAGCAGTGAATCCGGGTCCCATGGCTACACCTTC
CASSESGSHGYTF
>.|TRBV5-1|TRBJ2-1|.
TGCGCCAGCAGTGAGGGGAGCTCCTACAATGAGCAGTTCTTC
CASSEGSSYNEQFF
>.|TRBV10-3|TRBJ1-1|TRBD1
TGTGCCATCAGTGATGACAGGGTAGGCACTGAAGCTTTCTTT
CAISDDRVGTEAFF
>.|TRBV19|TRBJ1-1|TRBD1
TGTGCCAGTAGGAAACAGGGGGCAGCTTTCTTT
CASRKQGAAFF
>.|TRBV7-2|TRBJ2-3|.
TGTGCCAGATCTGGAGGGGATACGCAGTATTTT
CARSGGDTQYF
>.|TRBV6-6|TRBJ2-3|TRBD2
TGTGCCAGCATCGGTAGCGGGGGCCGGGGAGATACGCAGTATTTT
CASIGSGGRGDTQYF
>.|TRBV10-3|TRBJ2-2|.
TGTGCCATCACTTCAGGGGGGTCCACCGGGGAGCTGTTTTTT
CAITSGGSTGELFF
>.|TRBV4-2|TRBJ2-2|.
TGTGCCAGCAGCCAAGAATCTCAGTCCTGGTTAGCCGGGGAGCTGTTTTTT
CASSQESQSWLAGELFF
>.|TRBV7-9|TRBJ2-2|TRBD2
TGTGCCAGCAGCTCTCCTAAGCGGGGGGAGAACACCGGGGAGCTGTTTTTT
CASSSPKRGENTGELFF
>.|TRBV12-5|TRBJ1-3|TRBD1
TGTGCTAGCGGGGAGGGGGCCAGCTCTGGAAACACCATATATTTT
CASGEGASSGNTIYF
>few|TRBV2|TRBJ2-5|.
TGTGCCAGCAGTCCGGGCCGCAGGGAGACCCAGTACTTC
CASSPGRRETQYF
>.|TRBV28|TRBJ2-7|TRBD1
TGTGCCAGCAATGACCCACTAGGGACAGGGCTCTCATCCTACGAGCAGTACTTC
CASNDPLGTGLSSYEQYF
>once|TRBV6-1|TRBJ1-6|.
TGTGCCACCAGGACGGGAGCGACTGCACCCCTCCACTTT
CATRTGATAPLHF
>.|TRBV9|TRBJ1-1|.
TGTGCCAGCAGCTCTGGGGATCTAGACACTGAAGCTTTCTTT
CASSSGDLDTEAFF
>.|TRBV21-1|TRBJ1-3|.
TGTGCCAGCAGCTTCCGGACAGGACCTTTAGACGGAAACACCATATATTTT
CASSFRTGPLDGNTIYF
>.|TRBV5-5|TRBJ1-5|.
TGTGCCAGCAGCTCGGACACCAATCAGCCCCAGCATTTT
CASSSDTNQPQHF
>.|TRBV11-2|TRBJ2-1|.
TGTGCCAGCAGCCGACTCCAAGGTAATGAGCAGTTCTTC
CASSRLQGNEQFF
>.|TRBV5-4|TRBJ2-7|.
TGTGCCAGCAGCTTGGAGTGGGGGGGCCACGAGCAGTACTTC
CASSLEWGGHEQYF
>once|TRBV9|TRBJ2-6|TRBD1
TGTGCCAGCAGCCCCCGGGACAGCCTCTCTGGGGCCAACGTCCTGACTTTC
CASSPRDSLSGANVLTF
>once|TRBV9|TRBJ2-5|TRBD2
TGTGCCAGCAGCGTAGAGGCGTGGGGGGGAGGAGAGACCCAGTACTTC
CASSVEAWGGGETQYF
>.|TRBV11-3|TRBJ1-1|.
TGTGCCAGCAGCTTAACGGGTACTGAAGCTTTCTTT
CASSLTGTEAFF
>.|TRBV28|TRBJ1-6|.
TGTGCCAGCAGTTTCGGCAGCTCCTATAATTCACCCCTCCACTTT
CASSFGSSYNSPLHF
>.|TRBV15|TRBJ2-1|TRBD1
TGTGCCACCAGCACCGCCGGGACAGGGGATTTTAGGAAGTTCTTC
CATSTAGTGDFRKFF
>.|TRBV9|TRBJ1-4|.
TGTGCCAGCAGCGGTCAAAGTGGGGATGAAAAACTGTTTTTT
CASSGQSGDEKLFF
>.|TRBV10-3|TRBJ1-1|TRBD1
TGTGCCTCTGGACAGGGTGCTGTGGACGCTGAAGCTTTCTTT
CASGQGAVDAEAFF
>.|TRBV9|TRBJ2-5|.
TGTGCCAGCAGCTTAGACTTCACCTCAGGGACCCAGTACTTC
CASSLDFTSGTQYF
>.|TRBV7-6|TRBJ2-7|.
TGTGCCAGCAGCTTAGAGATACAGAGCTTCTACGAGCAGTACTTC
CASSLEIQSFYEQYF
>.|TRBV7-2|TRBJ1-5|.
TGTGCCAGCAGCTCCCCGGACGGGAAATATAGCAATCAGCCCCAGCATTTT
CASSSPDGKYSNQPQHF
>.|TRBV7-9|TRBJ2-3|.
TGTGCCAGCAGCTTGGCGGGGGGGACAGGGGCAGATACGCAGTATTTT
CASSLAGGTGADTQYF
>.|TRBV18|TRBJ2-6|.
TGTGCCAGCTCACCACCGGGACTCAGCTCTGGGGCCAACGTCCTGACTTTC
CASSPPGLSSGANVLTF
>.|TRBV11-2|TRBJ2-3|.
TGTGCCAGCAGCTTAGTCCGCACAGATACGCAGTATTTT
CASSLVRTDTQYF
>.|TRBV5-5|TRBJ1-2|.
TGTGCCAGCAGCTTAGAAGGGGTCTATGGCTACACCTTC
CASSLEGVYGYTF
>.|TRBV5-1|TRBJ2-1|TRBD1
TGCGCCAGCAGCGGTACAGGGGCCAGCTTCAATGAGCAGTTCTTC
CASSGTGASFNEQFF
>.|TRBV5-6|TRBJ1-1|.
TGTGCCAGCAGTGTCAGCTCAGAACGGGGTGTGAACACTGAAGCTTTCTTT
CASSVSSERGVNTEAFF